This is a list of T cell receptor beta chains from one sample in a study of early T cells in non-severe SARS-CoV-2 infection. TCRdb processed the 5' RACE reads anew with MiXCR; each CDR3 protein has one entry. The sample includes about 71,000 distinct CDR3 sequences, 9.5% to 15% of them seen just once. The material sequenced was whole blood, taken at baseline. These receptors all stem from an adult who was a healthcare worker with PCR-confirmed SARS-CoV-2 infection or an uninfected control (not recorded which). Both conserved end residues are part of each CDR3. D genes are given only for firm matches. The size of a clone is reported for some rows only, either as once, few or many, or as a class for expanded clones.

size: many; D: -; J: TRBJ2-5; V: TRBV2; DNA: TGTGCCAGCAGTGAAGCGATCGAGACCCAGTACTTC; CDR3: CASSEAIETQYF
size: few; D: -; J: TRBJ1-6; V: TRBV7-2; DNA: TGTGCCAGCAGCTTGCCCGCTGGGGGGTTAAAGGTACCCCTCCACTTT; CDR3: CASSLPAGGLKVPLHF
size: -; D: -; J: TRBJ2-7; V: TRBV11-2; DNA: TGTGCCAGCAGCTTAGATCCTGCGGCCGCCTACGAGCAGTACTTC; CDR3: CASSLDPAAAYEQYF
size: -; D: -; J: TRBJ2-1; V: TRBV29-1; DNA: TGCAGCGTTGCGGGGGGACCGACAGGGAATGAGCAGTTCTTC; CDR3: CSVAGGPTGNEQFF
size: few; D: TRBD2; J: TRBJ2-5; V: TRBV13; DNA: TGTGCCAGCAGCTTAGCGGGGACTAGCGTCCAAGAGACCCAGTACTTC; CDR3: CASSLAGTSVQETQYF
size: few; D: -; J: TRBJ1-1; V: TRBV28; DNA: TGTGCCAGCAGTTTATTAGGCCGGGGTAGTGGCACTGAAGCTTTCTTT; CDR3: CASSLLGRGSGTEAFF
size: -; D: -; J: TRBJ2-7; V: TRBV9; DNA: TGTGCCAGCAGCGACAACCTTAGGGGTTCCGGCGAGCAGTACTTC; CDR3: CASSDNLRGSGEQYF
size: few; D: TRBD1; J: TRBJ1-2; V: TRBV6-5; DNA: TGTGCCAGCAGCCCCGGACAGGGTAATGGCTACACCTTC; CDR3: CASSPGQGNGYTF
size: many; D: -; J: TRBJ1-1; V: TRBV21-1; DNA: TGTGCCAGCAGCAGTCCCGGGACAGGGACCATGAACACTGAAGCTTTCTTT; CDR3: CASSSPGTGTMNTEAFF
size: -; D: -; J: TRBJ2-3; V: TRBV7-2; DNA: TGTGCCAGCAGCCCCACGATAAGCACAGATACGCAGTATTTT; CDR3: CASSPTISTDTQYF
size: -; D: -; J: TRBJ1-5; V: TRBV28; DNA: TGTGCCAGCAGTCTCCGGACGGCTAGCAATCAGCCCCAGCATTTT; CDR3: CASSLRTASNQPQHF
size: -; D: -; J: TRBJ2-3; V: TRBV9; DNA: TGTGCCAGCAGCGTAGGAGGCTCCACAGATACGCAGTATTTT; CDR3: CASSVGGSTDTQYF
size: -; D: -; J: TRBJ1-3; V: TRBV4-2; DNA: TGTGCCAGCAGCCCGGAAGCCTCTGGAAACACCATATATTTT; CDR3: CASSPEASGNTIYF
size: few; D: TRBD1; J: TRBJ1-6; V: TRBV11-1; DNA: TGTGCCAGCAGCTCGGGACAGGGCTCCTCACCCCTCCACTTT; CDR3: CASSSGQGSSPLHF
size: -; D: TRBD1; J: TRBJ1-2; V: TRBV19; DNA: TGTGCCAGTACTCCCGGTTGGGGACAGGGACCAATCTATGGCTACACCTTC; CDR3: CASTPGWGQGPIYGYTF
size: few; D: TRBD1; J: TRBJ2-7; V: TRBV19; DNA: TGTGCCAGTAGTACTAGACAGGGAGTGAACTACGAGCAGTACTTC; CDR3: CASSTRQGVNYEQYF
size: few; D: -; J: TRBJ2-2; V: TRBV7-9; DNA: TGTGCCAGCACCCGTACGGGGGCGGGCACCGGGGAGCTGTTTTTT; CDR3: CASTRTGAGTGELFF
size: many; D: TRBD1; J: TRBJ2-1; V: TRBV19; DNA: TGTGCCAGTAGTATAGCCCCAGGACAGGGAGACCTCAATGAGCAGTTCTTC; CDR3: CASSIAPGQGDLNEQFF
size: few; D: -; J: TRBJ1-1; V: TRBV11-2; DNA: TGTGCCAGCAGCTTAGGAGGGGGGAAGAACACTGAAGCTTTCTTT; CDR3: CASSLGGGKNTEAFF